The source of this T cell receptor (beta chain) is a study of blood T cell repertoires in COVID-19. Study background: The United States, Italy and Spain provided the acute and convalescent COVID-19 samples. From T cells, B-cell-depleted T cells, or PBMCs came the material, which was cDNA or gDNA.

In its sample, this clone was seen once. With 4 bases clipped from V and 4 bases from J, the junction kept 9 bases outside the gene matches. This CDR3 spans 16 amino acids. CDR1 is SGHRS, CDR2 YFSETQ, per germline. Per the original data handling: Amplification with reference gene primers provided the estimates of nucleated cell counts. TCRdb keeps only in-frame clones here, not all; method: immunoSEQ multiplex PCR. V, J and clone size are those of that table, while D and trimming were read from the DNA. The sample includes over 250,000 clones, about 85% of them seen just once. The chain carries TRBV5-1 and TRBJ2-3; TRBD1 aligns across 10 bases. The sample comprised peripheral blood. This TCR came from a man aged 55 to 70 who had recovered from COVID-19. CDR3 sequence: CASSLPGQGLSDTQYF. DNA for the CDR3: TGCGCCAGCAGCCTACCGGGACAGGGGTTGTCAGATACGCAGTATTTT.